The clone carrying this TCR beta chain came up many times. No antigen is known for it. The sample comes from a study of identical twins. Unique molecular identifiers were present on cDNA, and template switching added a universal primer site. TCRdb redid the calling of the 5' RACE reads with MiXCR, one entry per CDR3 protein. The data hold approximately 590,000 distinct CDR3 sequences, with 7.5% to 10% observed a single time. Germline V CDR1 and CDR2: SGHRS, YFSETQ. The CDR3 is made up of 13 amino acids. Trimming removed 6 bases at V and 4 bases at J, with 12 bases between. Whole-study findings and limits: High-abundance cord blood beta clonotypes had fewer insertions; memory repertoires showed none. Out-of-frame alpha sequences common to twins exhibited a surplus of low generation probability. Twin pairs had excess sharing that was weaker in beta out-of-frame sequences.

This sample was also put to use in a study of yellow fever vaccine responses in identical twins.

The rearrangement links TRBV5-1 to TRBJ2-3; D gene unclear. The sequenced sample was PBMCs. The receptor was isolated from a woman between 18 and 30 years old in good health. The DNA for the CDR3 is TGCGCCAGCAATCCGATAGCACCAGATACGCAGTATTTT. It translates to CASNPIAPDTQYF.